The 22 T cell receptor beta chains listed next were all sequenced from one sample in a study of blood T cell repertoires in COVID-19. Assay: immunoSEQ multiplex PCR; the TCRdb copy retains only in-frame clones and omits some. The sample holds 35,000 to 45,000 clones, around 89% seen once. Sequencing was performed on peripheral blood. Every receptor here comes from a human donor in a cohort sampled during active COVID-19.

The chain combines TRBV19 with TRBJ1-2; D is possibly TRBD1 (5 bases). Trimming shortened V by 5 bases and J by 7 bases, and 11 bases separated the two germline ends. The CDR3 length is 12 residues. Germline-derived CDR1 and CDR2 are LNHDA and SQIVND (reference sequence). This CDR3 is CASSSDMGGYTF. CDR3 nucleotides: TGTGCCAGTAGTTCGGACATGGGTGGCTACACCTTC.

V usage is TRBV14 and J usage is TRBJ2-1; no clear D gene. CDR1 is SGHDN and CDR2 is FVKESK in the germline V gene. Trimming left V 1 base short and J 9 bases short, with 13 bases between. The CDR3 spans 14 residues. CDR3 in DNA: TGTGCCAGCAGCCAAGCGTCCCGGCTAGGTGAGCAGTTCTTC. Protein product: CASSQASRLGEQFF.

DNA of the CDR3: TGTGCCAGCAGTGAAGGGAGTAGCTACGAGCAGTACTTC. This codes for CASSEGSSYEQYF. The chain couples TRBV6-1 to TRBJ2-7; the D is unclear. V shed 1 base and J shed 3 bases, with 7 bases lying between them. Germline values: CDR1 MNHNS, CDR2 SASEGT. The CDR3 runs 13 residues.

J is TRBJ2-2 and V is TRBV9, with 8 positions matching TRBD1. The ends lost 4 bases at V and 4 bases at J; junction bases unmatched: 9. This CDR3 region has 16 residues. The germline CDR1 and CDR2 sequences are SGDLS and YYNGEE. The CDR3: CASSPRTGQGTGELFF. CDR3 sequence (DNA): TGTGCCAGCAGCCCGCGGACAGGGCAGGGCACCGGGGAGCTGTTTTTT.

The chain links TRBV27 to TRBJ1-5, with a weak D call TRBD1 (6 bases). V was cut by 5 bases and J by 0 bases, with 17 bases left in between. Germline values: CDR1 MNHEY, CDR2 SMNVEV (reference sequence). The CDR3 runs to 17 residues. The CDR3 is CASSPRTDFYSNQPQHF. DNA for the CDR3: TGTGCCAGCAGTCCCCGGACAGACTTTTATAGCAATCAGCCCCAGCATTTT.

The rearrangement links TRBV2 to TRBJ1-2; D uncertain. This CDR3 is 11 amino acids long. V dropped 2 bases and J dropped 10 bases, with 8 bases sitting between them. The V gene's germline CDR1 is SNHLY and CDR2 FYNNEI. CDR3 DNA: TGTGCCAGCAGTGAAAACGGTGCCTACACCTTC. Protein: CASSENGAYTF.

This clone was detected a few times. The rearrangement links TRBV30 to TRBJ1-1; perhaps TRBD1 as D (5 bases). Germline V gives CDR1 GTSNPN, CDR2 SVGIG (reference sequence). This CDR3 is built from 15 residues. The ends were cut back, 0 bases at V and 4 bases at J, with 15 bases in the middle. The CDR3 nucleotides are TGTGCCTGGAGTGTACTCCAGCAGGGTATCACTGAAGCTTTCTTT. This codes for CAWSVLQQGITEAFF.

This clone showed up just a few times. The CDR3 loop is CASSELLREGKDEQFF. DNA of the CDR3: TGTGCCAGCAGTGAATTGTTGCGGGAGGGCAAGGATGAGCAGTTCTTC. This rearrangement joins TRBV2 to TRBJ2-1; the match to TRBD2 covers 9 bases. V was clipped by 2 bases and J by 8 bases; unmatched bases: 10. This CDR3 has 16 residues. Germline assignment: CDR1 SNHLY and CDR2 FYNNEI.

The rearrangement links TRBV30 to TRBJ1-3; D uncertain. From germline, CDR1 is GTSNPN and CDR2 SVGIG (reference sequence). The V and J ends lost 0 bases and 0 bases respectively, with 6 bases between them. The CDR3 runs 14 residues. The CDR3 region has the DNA TGTGCCTGGAGTGTACACAACTCTGGAAACACCATATATTTT. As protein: CAWSVHNSGNTIYF.

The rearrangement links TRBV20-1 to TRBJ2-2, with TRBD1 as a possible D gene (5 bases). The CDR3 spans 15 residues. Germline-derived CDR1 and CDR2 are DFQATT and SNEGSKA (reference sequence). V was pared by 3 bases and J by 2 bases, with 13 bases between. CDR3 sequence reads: CSASRQGPNTGELFF. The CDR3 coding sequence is TGCAGTGCTAGTCGGCAGGGCCCCAACACCGGGGAGCTGTTTTTT.

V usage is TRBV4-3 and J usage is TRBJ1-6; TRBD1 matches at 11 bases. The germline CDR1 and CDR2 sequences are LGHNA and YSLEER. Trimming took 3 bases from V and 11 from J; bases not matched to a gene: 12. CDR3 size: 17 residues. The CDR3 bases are TGCGCCAGCAGCCAGGACCCGGACAGGGGGCGGAAGACACCCCTCCACTTT. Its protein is CASSQDPDRGRKTPLHF.

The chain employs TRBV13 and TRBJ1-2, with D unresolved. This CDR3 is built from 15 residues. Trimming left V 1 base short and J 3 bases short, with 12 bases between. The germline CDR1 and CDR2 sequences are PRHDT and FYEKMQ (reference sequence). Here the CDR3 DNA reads TGTGCCAGCAGCTTAGATCGAGGGAGGGACTATGGCTACACCTTC. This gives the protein CASSLDRGRDYGYTF.

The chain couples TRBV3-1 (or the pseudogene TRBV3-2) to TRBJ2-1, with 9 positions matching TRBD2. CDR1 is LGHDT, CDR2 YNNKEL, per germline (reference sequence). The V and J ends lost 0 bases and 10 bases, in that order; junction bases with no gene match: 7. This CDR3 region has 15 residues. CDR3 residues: CASSQDRRGGMEQFF. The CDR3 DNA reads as TGTGCCAGCAGCCAAGATCGGCGGGGGGGGATGGAGCAGTTCTTC.

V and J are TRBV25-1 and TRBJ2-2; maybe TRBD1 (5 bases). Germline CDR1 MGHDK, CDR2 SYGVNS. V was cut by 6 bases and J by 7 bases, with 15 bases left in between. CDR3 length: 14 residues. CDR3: CASRNSAGIGELFF. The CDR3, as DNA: TGTGCCAGCAGAAACTCCGCAGGGATCGGGGAGCTGTTTTTT.

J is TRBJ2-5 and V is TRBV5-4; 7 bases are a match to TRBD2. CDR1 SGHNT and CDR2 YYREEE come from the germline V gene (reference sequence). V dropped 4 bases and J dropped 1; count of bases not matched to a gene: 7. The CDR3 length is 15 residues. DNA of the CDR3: TGTGCCAGCAGCATAAAACCGGGGGGCCAAGAGACCCAGTACTTC. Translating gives CASSIKPGGQETQYF.

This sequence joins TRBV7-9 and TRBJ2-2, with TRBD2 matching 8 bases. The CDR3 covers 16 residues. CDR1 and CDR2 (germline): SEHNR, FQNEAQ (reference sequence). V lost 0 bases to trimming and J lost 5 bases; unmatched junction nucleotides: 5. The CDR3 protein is CASSLASGGTTGELFF. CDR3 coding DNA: TGTGCCAGCAGCTTAGCCAGCGGGGGAACTACCGGGGAGCTGTTTTTT.

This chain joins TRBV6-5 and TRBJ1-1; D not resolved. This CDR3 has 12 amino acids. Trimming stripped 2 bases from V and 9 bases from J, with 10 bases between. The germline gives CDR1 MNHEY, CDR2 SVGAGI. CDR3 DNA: TGTGCCAGCAGTTACAAGGGAGATAAAGCTTTCTTT. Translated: CASSYKGDKAFF.

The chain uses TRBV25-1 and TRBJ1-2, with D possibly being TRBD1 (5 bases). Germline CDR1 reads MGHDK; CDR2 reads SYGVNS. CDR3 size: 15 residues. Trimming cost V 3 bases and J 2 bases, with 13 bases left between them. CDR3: CASSDPGQLNYGYTF. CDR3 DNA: TGTGCCAGCAGTGACCCAGGACAACTAAACTATGGCTACACCTTC.

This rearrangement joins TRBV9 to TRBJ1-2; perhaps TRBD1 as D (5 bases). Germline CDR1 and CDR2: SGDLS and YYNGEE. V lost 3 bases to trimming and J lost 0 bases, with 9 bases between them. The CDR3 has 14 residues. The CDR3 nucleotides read TGTGCCAGCAGCGGACAGTATCCTAACTATGGCTACACCTTC. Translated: CASSGQYPNYGYTF.

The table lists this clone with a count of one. The CDR3: CASSPHSYEQYF. The CDR3 nucleotides read TGTGCCAGCAGCCCCCACTCCTACGAGCAGTACTTC. The chain couples TRBV3-1 (or the pseudogene TRBV3-2) to TRBJ2-7; no clear D. Trimming shortened V by 4 bases and J by 0 bases, and 4 bases separated the two germline ends. CDR3 length: 12 amino acids. Germline lookup yields CDR1 LGHDT and CDR2 YNNKEL (reference sequence).

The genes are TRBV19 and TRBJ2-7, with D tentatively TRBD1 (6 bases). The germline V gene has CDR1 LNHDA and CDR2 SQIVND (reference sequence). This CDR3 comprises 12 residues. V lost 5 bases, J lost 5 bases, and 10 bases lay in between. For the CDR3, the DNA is TGTGCCAGTAGTCCCAGGGGCCACGAGCAGTACTTC. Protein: CASSPRGHEQYF.

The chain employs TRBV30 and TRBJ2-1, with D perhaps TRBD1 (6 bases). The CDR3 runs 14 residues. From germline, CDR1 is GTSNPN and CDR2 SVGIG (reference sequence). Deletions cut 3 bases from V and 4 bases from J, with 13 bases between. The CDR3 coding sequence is TGTGCCTGGAGCAGGGGAGTTGGATACAATGAGCAGTTCTTC. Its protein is CAWSRGVGYNEQFF.